This T cell receptor (beta chain) was captured by sequencing in a study of glioma-infiltrating T cells. The germline CDR1 and CDR2 sequences are MNHNS and SASEGT. The CDR3 length is 14 residues. Trimming took 8 bases from V and 4 from J, leaving 14 bases between them. Worth noting for this clonotype: Its antigen is undetermined.

Amplification of TCR alpha and beta CDR3 regions from RNA used iRepertoire nested multiplex PCR. One-step reverse transcription and amplification started from roughly 100-400 ng of tissue mRNA or PBMC total RNA. TCRdb re-called the multiplex PCR reads through MiXCR, storing one row per CDR3 protein. The sample lists around 170,000 distinct CDR3 sequences, about 40% occurring once. Whole-study results and caveats: Non-neoplastic patients had below-expected tissue-blood divergence, while all gliomas exceeded expectation. Only very few CDR3 sequences appeared in both tissue and blood.

Sequencing was performed on glioma tissue, nonneoplastic brain tissue, or PBMCs (not recorded which). J is TRBJ2-2 and V is TRBV6-1; D tentatively reads TRBD1 or TRBD2 (7 bases each). The sequence derives from a human donor with low-grade glioma or glioblastoma, undergoing nonglioma brain surgery, or in good health (not recorded which). The CDR3 nucleotides are TGTGCCAGCCAGGGGGGGTGGGGCACCGGGGAGCTGTTTTTT. This sequence encodes CASQGGWGTGELFF.